The clone carrying this TCR beta chain was observed at least ten times. This sample is part of a study of neurological immune-mediated disorders. The CDR3 length is 13 residues. CDR1 is DFQATT and CDR2 is SNEGSKA in the germline V gene (reference sequence). The ends lost 2 bases at V and 11 bases at J; junction bases unmatched: 8. TCRdb itself ran the 5' RACE reads through MiXCR, one entry per CDR3 protein. Of 75,000 to 80,000 distinct CDR3 sequences listed, about 5.5% are singletons. Stored at -80 C, 2 million PBMCs were the source of the unsorted libraries. The receptor was derived from a woman in her 30s with multiple sclerosis. The specimen was PBMCs. The chain couples TRBV20-1 to TRBJ1-5, with TRBD1 matching over 8 bases. The CDR3 is CSARSNRGWAQHF. Written as DNA, the CDR3 is TGCAGTGCTAGAAGTAACAGGGGGTGGGCCCAGCATTTT.